The 27 T cell receptor beta chains below were found in one sample sequenced in a study of CD8 T cells in Susac syndrome. Random hexamers were used to reverse transcribe the RNA input (about 0.5 to 1 ug). From the immunoSEQ multiplex PCR reads, TCRdb called clonotypes with MiXCR, one entry per CDR3 protein. Of around 81,000 distinct CDR3 sequences in the sample, 94% were seen once. The sample comprised CD8+ T cells from PBMCs. The receptors derive from a human donor with Susac syndrome.

The rearrangement joins TRBV4-2 to TRBJ2-1; D gene ambiguous. Germline CDR1 is LGHNA and CDR2 is YNFKEQ. The length of the CDR3 is 16 residues. Trimming took off 1 base at V and 1 base at J, with 11 bases between the two ends. Written as DNA, the CDR3 is TGTGCCAGCAGCCAAGGTGACATTTCGTCCTACAATGAGCAGTTCTTC. It translates to CASSQGDISSYNEQFF.

The CDR3 spells CSVDRDNFPTSTDTQYF. The CDR3 DNA reads TGCAGCGTTGACCGGGACAATTTTCCTACGAGCACAGATACGCAGTATTTT. The J gene is TRBJ2-3, the V gene TRBV29-1; possibly TRBD1 for D (6 bases). The germline gives CDR1 SQVTM, CDR2 ANQGSEA. V shed 3 bases and J shed 0 bases, with 19 bases lying between them. This CDR3 has 17 residues.

The chain carries TRBV19 and TRBJ2-7; D call uncertain. The CDR3 loop spans 16 amino acids. Trimming stripped 3 bases from V and 0 bases from J, with 15 bases between. Germline CDR1 is LNHDA and CDR2 is SQIVND (reference sequence). The DNA for the CDR3 is TGTGCCAGTAGTATCACTCCCGCCGTGAGCTCCTACGAGCAGTACTTC. It encodes CASSITPAVSSYEQYF.

This chain's CDR3 is CASSFPQRYEQYF. CDR3 in DNA: TGTGCCAGCAGCTTCCCCCAACGCTACGAGCAGTACTTC. This rearrangement joins TRBV7-9 to TRBJ2-7; D remains ambiguous. V was cut by 3 bases and J by 3 bases, with 9 bases left in between. The CDR3 has 13 amino acids. Per germline, CDR1 SEHNR and CDR2 FQNEAQ (reference sequence).

The rearrangement joins TRBV20-1 to TRBJ1-1; 9 positions match TRBD1. Per germline, CDR1 DFQATT and CDR2 SNEGSKA (reference sequence). V shed 3 bases, J shed 5 bases, and the junction held 4 bases outside the gene matches. The CDR3 extends over 13 amino acids. The CDR3 bases are TGCAGTGCTAGCGGGGACAGGGTTACTGAAGCTTTCTTT. Its translation: CSASGDRVTEAFF.

The CDR3 coding sequence is TGTGCCAGCAGTTACTCGAGTGGGGACCTCGAGGCCCAGTACTTC. Translating it yields CASSYSSGDLEAQYF. The genes are TRBV6-5 and TRBJ2-5, with D possibly being TRBD1 or TRBD2 (5 bases each). In germline, CDR1 is MNHEY, CDR2 SVGAGI. V was shortened by 0 bases and J by 9 bases, with 17 bases between the two germline ends. This CDR3 contains 15 residues.

V gene TRBV4-1 combines with J gene TRBJ2-2; the D is unclear. This CDR3 contains 12 residues. The ends were cut back, 1 base at V and 5 bases at J, with 2 bases in the middle. The germline V gene has CDR1 MGHRA and CDR2 YSYEKL. For the CDR3, the DNA is TGCGCCAGCAGCCAAGCGACCGGGGAGCTGTTTTTT. Its translation: CASSQATGELFF.

The rearrangement links TRBV13 to TRBJ2-3; 7 bases map to TRBD2. Trimming at V came to 4 bases and at J to 0 bases, leaving 4 bases not matched to a gene. The germline CDR1 and CDR2 sequences are PRHDT and FYEKMQ (reference sequence). The CDR3 has 15 residues. The CDR3 loop is CASSSTSFSTDTQYF. In DNA, the CDR3 is TGTGCCAGCAGCTCGACTAGCTTTAGCACAGATACGCAGTATTTT.

The V and J genes are TRBV6-5 and TRBJ2-2, with D perhaps matching TRBD1 (6 bases). CDR3 length: 12 amino acids. The V gene's germline CDR1 is MNHEY and CDR2 SVGAGI. V dropped 4 bases and J dropped 8 bases, with 8 bases sitting between them. The DNA for the CDR3 is TGTGCCAGCAGTTTCGACAGGGGGGAGCTGTTTTTT. As protein: CASSFDRGELFF.

The chain combines TRBV5-6 with TRBJ2-7; 8 nucleotides align to TRBD1. Germline V lookup: CDR1 SGHDT, CDR2 YYEEEE. After removal of 4 bases from V and 3 bases from J, the junction contained 6 bases not matched to a gene. CDR3 length: 14 amino acids. DNA of the CDR3: TGTGCCAGCAGCCTCAAGGGACAGGTCTACGAGCAGTACTTC. Translation: CASSLKGQVYEQYF.

This clonotype was detected only a few times. The V and J genes are TRBV30 and TRBJ2-7; D is unclear. V dropped 4 bases and J dropped 6 bases, with 4 bases sitting between them. This CDR3 spans 9 amino acids. Germline assignment: CDR1 GTSNPN and CDR2 SVGIG (reference sequence). In DNA, the CDR3 is TGTGCCTGGATTCGCGAGCAGTACTTC. Translation gives CAWIREQYF.

V gene TRBV5-6 combines with J gene TRBJ2-7; a weak D match, TRBD1 (6 bases). The CDR3 runs 13 residues. The germline V gene has CDR1 SGHDT and CDR2 YYEEEE. V was trimmed by 4 bases and J by 1 base, leaving 9 bases between them. CDR3 protein: CASSAQGSYEQYF. CDR3 in DNA: TGTGCCAGCAGCGCCCAGGGGTCCTACGAGCAGTACTTC.

The chain couples TRBV29-1 to TRBJ2-7, with a weak D call TRBD1 (6 bases). This CDR3 spans 12 amino acids. Germline V lookup: CDR1 SQVTM, CDR2 ANQGSEA. Trimming stripped 5 bases from V and 1 base from J, with 9 bases between. The CDR3 nucleotides read TGCAGCGTTCCAGGACAGTCCTACGAGCAGTACTTC. Amino acids: CSVPGQSYEQYF.

The rearrangement uses TRBV7-9 and TRBJ1-5; no clear D gene. Germline CDR1 SEHNR, CDR2 FQNEAQ (reference sequence). The V and J ends lost 0 bases and 6 bases respectively, with 3 bases between them. This CDR3 contains 12 residues. The CDR3, as DNA: TGTGCCAGCAGCTTAGCGAGTCAGCCCCAGCATTTT. Translating gives CASSLASQPQHF.

The V gene is TRBV30, the J gene TRBJ2-3; 8 bases match TRBD2. The germline V gene has CDR1 GTSNPN and CDR2 SVGIG (reference sequence). Losses at the gene ends were 6 bases for V and 1 base for J; bases not matched to a gene: 6. This CDR3 comprises 14 residues. The CDR3 DNA sequence: TGTGCCTGCTATGTAGCGGGACGCACAGATACGCAGTATTTT. Its protein product is CACYVAGRTDTQYF.

The chain employs TRBV19 and TRBJ1-5; tentatively, D is TRBD1 (6 bases). The germline V gene encodes CDR1 LNHDA and CDR2 SQIVND (reference sequence). The CDR3 length is 16 residues. V was pared by 5 bases and J by 5 bases, with 19 bases between. CDR3 nucleotide sequence: TGTGCCAGTAGTGCCACCTTGAGGGGGTCGTATCAGCCCCAGCATTTT. This sequence encodes CASSATLRGSYQPQHF.

V gene TRBV28 combines with J gene TRBJ2-7, with 7 bases lining up with TRBD2. The CDR3 contains 12 residues. CDR1 is MDHEN, CDR2 SYDVKM, per germline. With 2 bases clipped from V and 6 bases from J, the junction kept 1 base outside the gene matches. The CDR3 DNA reads as TGTGCCAGCAGTTTACCGGGGGGCGAGCAGTACTTC. Translated: CASSLPGGEQYF.

The gene calls are TRBV28 and TRBJ1-5, with unresolved D. The length of the CDR3 is 17 residues. The germline V gene has CDR1 MDHEN and CDR2 SYDVKM. Trimming cost V 5 bases and J 0 bases, with 17 bases left between them. The CDR3 spells CASSPNLGLISNQPQHF. DNA for the CDR3: TGTGCCAGCAGTCCAAACCTAGGACTGATTAGCAATCAGCCCCAGCATTTT.

The rearrangement links TRBV7-9 to TRBJ2-5; D remains unclear. Per germline, CDR1 SEHNR and CDR2 FQNEAQ (reference sequence). The CDR3 contains 11 residues. Trimming took 6 bases from V and 5 from J, leaving 7 bases between them. This chain's CDR3 is CASRYGETQYF. The DNA for the CDR3 is TGTGCCAGCAGATACGGGGAGACCCAGTACTTC.

V is TRBV20-1 and J is TRBJ2-1, with a possible D match to TRBD2 (6 bases). V was clipped by 2 bases and J by 3 bases, with 14 bases between them. Germline V gives CDR1 DFQATT, CDR2 SNEGSKA (reference sequence). The CDR3 runs to 15 residues. The chain's CDR3 is CSARLRDSHYNEQFF. CDR3 bases: TGCAGTGCTAGACTTCGGGACTCCCACTACAATGAGCAGTTCTTC.

The chain couples TRBV12-3 or TRBV12-4 to TRBJ2-3, with no clear D. The CDR3 runs 16 residues. V was cut by 3 bases and J by 0 bases, with 13 bases left in between. This chain's CDR3 is CASSLGVVGSTDTQYF. The CDR3 bases are TGTGCCAGCAGTTTGGGCGTGGTCGGAAGCACAGATACGCAGTATTTT.

V usage is TRBV9 and J usage is TRBJ1-4, with D maybe TRBD1 (5 bases). This CDR3 comprises 16 residues. The germline V gene encodes CDR1 SGDLS and CDR2 YYNGEE. With 3 bases removed from V and 0 bases from J, the gap between germline ends came to 12 bases. The CDR3 bases are TGTGCCAGCAGCGATGACAGTGGTCCAACTAATGAAAAACTGTTTTTT. Translated: CASSDDSGPTNEKLFF.

The J gene is TRBJ2-1, the V gene TRBV7-9; D may be TRBD2 (7 bases). The ends were cut back, 11 bases at V and 0 bases at J, with 14 bases in the middle. The CDR3 covers 14 residues. Germline CDR1 and CDR2: SEHNR and FQNEAQ (reference sequence). For the CDR3, the DNA is TGTGCCCAGGGGCTAGCGGCCTCCTACAATGAGCAGTTCTTC. As protein: CAQGLAASYNEQFF.

The CDR3 DNA reads TGCGCCAGTAGCGACAGATTCTCCTACGAGCAGTACTTC. Its protein is CASSDRFSYEQYF. The chain combines TRBV5-1 with TRBJ2-7; D tentatively reads TRBD1 or TRBD2 (5 bases each). There are 13 residues in the CDR3. With 8 bases removed from V and 0 bases from J, the gap between germline ends came to 12 bases. Germline values: CDR1 SGHRS, CDR2 YFSETQ.

This rearrangement joins TRBV7-9 to TRBJ1-5; 7 nucleotides align to TRBD1. V lost 1 base, J lost 7 bases, and 10 bases stayed unmatched. Germline-derived CDR1 and CDR2 are SEHNR and FQNEAQ (reference sequence). This CDR3 contains 16 residues. The CDR3 DNA sequence: TGTGCCAGCAGCTTAGGACCGACAGGGTTTGGGCAGCCCCAGCATTTT. This codes for CASSLGPTGFGQPQHF.

This chain uses TRBV4-2 with TRBJ1-1, with 9 bases that match TRBD1. Germline CDR1 reads LGHNA; CDR2 reads YNFKEQ. The CDR3 is 13 residues long. V trimming: 4 bases; J trimming: 6 bases; junction bases outside the gene matches: 3. CDR3 residues: CASSRGQGAEAFF. The CDR3 DNA follows: TGTGCCAGCAGCCGGGGACAGGGAGCTGAAGCTTTCTTT.

The V and J genes are TRBV4-1 and TRBJ1-1; maybe TRBD1 (6 bases). V lost 3 bases and J lost 1, with 9 bases in between. Germline-derived CDR1 and CDR2 are MGHRA and YSYEKL. The CDR3 contains 14 residues. This CDR3 is CASSQMTGNTEAFF. In DNA, the CDR3 is TGCGCCAGCAGCCAGATGACAGGGAACACTGAAGCTTTCTTT.